This passage covers 13 T cell receptor beta chains from one sample sequenced in a study of early T cells in non-severe SARS-CoV-2 infection. TCRdb itself ran the 5' RACE reads through MiXCR, one entry per CDR3 protein. This sample carries around 76,000 distinct CDR3 sequences, approximately 10% of them seen once, and the ten largest clones take roughly 4.7%. Sequenced sample: whole blood. These receptor sequences come from an adult who was a healthcare worker with PCR-confirmed SARS-CoV-2 infection or an uninfected control (not recorded which).

This clonotype was seen ten or more times. The gene calls are TRBV12-3 or TRBV12-4 and TRBJ1-4; the D gene is possibly TRBD1 (5 bases). Deletions cut 6 bases from V and 7 bases from J, with 12 bases between. The CDR3 runs 13 residues. CDR3 in amino acids: CASRPQVFEKLFF. Written as DNA, the CDR3 is TGTGCCAGCAGGCCACAGGTTTTTGAAAAACTGTTTTTT.

As regards this clonotype: The germline gene is not matched at one end of the junction; a read error may be the cause. The chain uses TRBV29-1 and TRBJ2-7; D is perhaps TRBD2 (6 bases). The CDR3 is 12 residues long. Germline CDR1 SQVTM, CDR2 ANQGSEA. As DNA, the CDR3 is TGTAGCGTTGGGACTTCCCAGTACGAGCAGTACTTC. Translating gives CSVGTSQYEQYF.

CDR3 amino acids: CASSESELGTPSNQPQHF. Here the CDR3 DNA reads TGCGCCAGCAGTGAGTCTGAACTGGGCACTCCTAGCAATCAGCCCCAGCATTTT. The chain uses TRBV10-2 and TRBJ1-5; D ambiguous. This CDR3 contains 18 residues. V lost 0 bases, J lost 0 bases, and 15 bases lay in between. Germline CDR1 reads WSHSY; CDR2 reads SAAADI.

This clonotype was detected ten times or more. The chain combines TRBV6-5 with TRBJ1-1; D unclear. Between the trimmed V and J ends, which lost 5 bases and 0 bases, there was a span of 13 bases. This CDR3 is 15 amino acids long. Germline values: CDR1 MNHEY, CDR2 SVGAGI. CDR3 sequence (DNA): TGTGCCAGCAGTCATCGGACGATCATGAACACTGAAGCTTTCTTT. Translation: CASSHRTIMNTEAFF.

There are a few counts of this clonotype. V usage is TRBV7-9 and J usage is TRBJ1-1; 7 nucleotides agree with TRBD1. J lost 6 bases, V lost 6 bases, and 10 bases had no gene match. The CDR3 is 14 residues long. Looked up from germline, CDR1 is SEHNR and CDR2 is FQNEAQ (reference sequence). CDR3 sequence (DNA): TGTGCCAGCAGACGGACAGGTAATCTCGCTGAAGCTTTCTTT. This gives the protein CASRRTGNLAEAFF.

This clonotype has more than one count but fewer than ten. The chain joins TRBV7-2 to TRBJ2-7; D might be TRBD1 (6 bases). CDR1 and CDR2 from the germline V gene are SGHTA and FQGNSA. Trimming cost V 4 bases and J 3 bases, with 10 bases left between them. The CDR3 length is 13 residues. This chain's CDR3 is CASSSGTIYEQYF. The CDR3 nucleotides read TGTGCCAGCAGCTCCGGGACAATCTACGAGCAGTACTTC.

This clonotype was recorded at least ten times. This chain joins TRBV30 and TRBJ2-3; D might be TRBD1 (5 bases). V was shortened by 5 bases and J by 2 bases, with 11 bases between the two germline ends. The CDR3 extends over 13 amino acids. The V gene's germline CDR1 is GTSNPN and CDR2 SVGIG (reference sequence). CDR3 sequence: CAWGTGNTDTQYF. CDR3 DNA: TGTGCCTGGGGCACAGGAAACACAGATACGCAGTATTTT.

Only one count was recorded for this clonotype. The chain combines TRBV3-1 with TRBJ2-7; 7 bases map to TRBD2. Losses at the gene ends were 4 bases for V and 0 bases for J; bases not matched to a gene: 6. This CDR3 has 15 residues. Germline CDR1 is LGHDT and CDR2 is YNNKEL (reference sequence). The CDR3 sequence: CASSPSGVSSYEQYF. The CDR3 bases are TGTGCCAGCAGCCCGAGCGGGGTGAGCTCCTACGAGCAGTACTTC.

This clonotype was observed a few times. This sequence joins TRBV10-3 and TRBJ2-2, with a weak D call TRBD2 (5 bases). Per the germline V gene, CDR1 is ENHRY and CDR2 is SYGVKD. V was pared by 10 bases and J by 6 bases, with 21 bases between. This CDR3 is 15 amino acids long. The CDR3 nucleotides are TGTGCCACCCTGGACTCAATTTCGGTCGCCGGGGAGCTGTTTTTT. Translating gives CATLDSISVAGELFF.

This clonotype was found many times. The rearrangement joins TRBV6-5 to TRBJ2-7; 8 bases are a match to TRBD2. V shed 6 bases, J shed 3 bases, and the junction held 10 bases outside the gene matches. From germline, CDR1 is MNHEY and CDR2 SVGAGI. This CDR3 has 15 amino acids. DNA for the CDR3: TGTGCCAGCAGCCCCGGGGGGGGAGGAATCTACGAGCAGTACTTC. Translated: CASSPGGGGIYEQYF.

The chain carries TRBV5-6 and TRBJ1-1; 7 bases match TRBD1. Germline V CDR1 and CDR2: SGHDT, YYEEEE. J gave up 0 bases and V 6 bases, and 8 bases lay outside the gene matches. The CDR3 sequence is 15 residues long. CDR3 in DNA: TGTGCCAGCATCAACATACAGGGGATGAACACTGAAGCTTTCTTT. Residues: CASINIQGMNTEAFF.

V is TRBV6-5 and J is TRBJ2-1, with 10 bases aligning to TRBD1. The CDR3 runs to 15 residues. Germline CDR1 MNHEY, CDR2 SVGAGI. Losses at the gene ends were 5 bases for V and 8 bases for J; bases not matched to a gene: 9. In DNA, the CDR3 is TGTGCCAGCAGTACACCGGGACAGGGGCGGCATGAGCAGTTCTTC. Translating it yields CASSTPGQGRHEQFF.

In its sample, this clonotype was seen many times. CDR3 nucleotide sequence: TGCAGTGCTCCGGACAGGGTTTCGTATGGCTACACCTTC. This encodes CSAPDRVSYGYTF. V and J are TRBV20-1 and TRBJ1-2; 8 nucleotides match TRBD1. Germline values: CDR1 DFQATT, CDR2 SNEGSKA (reference sequence). The CDR3 sequence is 13 residues long. J was trimmed by 5 bases and V by 5 bases; bases with no gene match: 7.